The 20 T cell receptor beta chains below were found in one sample sequenced in a study of cytomegalovirus exposure and HLA in healthy donors. Vbeta (60) and Jbeta (13) primers were used in the PCR. The repertoire was sequenced with immunoSEQ multiplex PCR; TCRdb's copy has only in-frame clones and lacks some. The sample includes 65,000 to 75,000 clones, roughly 71% of them seen just once. What was sequenced was PBMCs. The receptors were sampled from a woman aged 55-69 years in good health and CMV-seropositive.

J is TRBJ1-5 and V is TRBV7-2; no firm D call. CDR3 length: 14 residues. V was pared by 1 base and J by 2 bases, with 6 bases between. CDR1 SGHTA and CDR2 FQGNSA come from the germline V gene. CDR3: CASSLEIGNQPQHF. In nucleotides, the CDR3 is TGTGCCAGCAGCTTAGAGATAGGCAATCAGCCCCAGCATTTT.

The chain combines TRBV9 with TRBJ2-2; TRBD2 agrees at 8 bases. The length of the CDR3 is 15 residues. J was trimmed by 5 bases and V by 5 bases; bases with no gene match: 8. The germline gives CDR1 SGDLS, CDR2 YYNGEE. The CDR3 loop is CASRRSGGGTGELFF. CDR3 bases: TGTGCCAGCAGGAGAAGCGGGGGAGGGACCGGGGAGCTGTTTTTT.

The V and J genes are TRBV29-1 and TRBJ1-5; D not resolved. Trimming took off 6 bases at V and 0 bases at J, with 15 bases between the two ends. The germline V gene has CDR1 SQVTM and CDR2 ANQGSEA. The CDR3 covers 15 residues. This CDR3 reads CSVTDGYNSNQPQHF. The CDR3 nucleotides read TGCAGCGTAACAGACGGTTACAATAGCAATCAGCCCCAGCATTTT. Full variable domain (remainder filled in from reference TRBV29-1 and TRBJ1-5): SAVISQKPSRDICQRGTSLTIQCQVDSQVTMMFWYRQQPGQSLTLIATANQGSEATYESGFVIDKFPISRPNLTFSTLTVSNMSPEDSSIYLCSVTDGYNSNQPQHFGDGTRLSIL.

V gene TRBV11-2 combines with J gene TRBJ2-7, with TRBD1 matching over 8 bases. Germline lookup yields CDR1 SGHAT and CDR2 FQNNGV. Unmatched junction bases numbered 7, after V lost 1 base and J lost 2 bases. The length of the CDR3 is 16 residues. The CDR3 spells CASSLGGTGGTYEQYF. Here the CDR3 DNA reads TGTGCCAGCAGCTTAGGGGGGACAGGAGGTACCTACGAGCAGTACTTC.

The chain links TRBV27 to TRBJ1-1, with a weak D call TRBD1 (5 bases). The CDR3 is 14 amino acids. Between the trimmed V and J ends, which lost 6 bases and 1 base, there was a span of 12 bases. Looked up from germline, CDR1 is MNHEY and CDR2 is SMNVEV (reference sequence). CDR3 DNA: TGTGCCAGCAGGGCATTGGGGGGGAACACTGAAGCTTTCTTT. This translates into CASRALGGNTEAFF.

This clone is a singleton in its sample. The chain is built from TRBV18 and TRBJ1-2; 8 positions agree with TRBD1. CDR1 and CDR2 (germline): KGHSH, LQKENI. The CDR3 has 15 residues. V lost 4 bases and J lost 2; bases outside the gene matches: 6. CDR3 in DNA: TGTGCCAGCTCACGCCAGACAGGGGCCAACTATGGCTACACCTTC. As protein: CASSRQTGANYGYTF.

The V gene is TRBV7-9, the J gene TRBJ2-1; 7 bases align to TRBD1. Germline V lookup: CDR1 SEHNR, CDR2 FQNEAQ (reference sequence). The trim removed 1 base at V and 4 bases at J, leaving 4 bases unmatched. The CDR3 runs 15 residues. The DNA for the CDR3 is TGTGCCAGCAGCTTAGAGACAGGGTTGTACAATGAGCAGTTCTTC. Translation: CASSLETGLYNEQFF.

This sequence joins TRBV5-1 and TRBJ2-7, with TRBD1 matching over 8 bases. Germline V gene sequence: CDR1 SGHRS, CDR2 YFSETQ. V dropped 3 bases and J dropped 0; count of bases not matched to a gene: 2. There are 14 residues in the CDR3. The DNA of the CDR3 is TGCGCCAGCAGCTCCGGGACAGGCTCCTACGAGCAGTACTTC. Translation: CASSSGTGSYEQYF. The whole variable domain, filled in from reference TRBV5-1 and TRBJ2-7, reads KAGVTQTPRYLIKTRGQQVTLSCSPISGHRSVSWYQQTPGQGLQFLFEYFSETQRNKGNFPGRFSGRQFSNSRSEMNVSTLELGDSALYLCASSSGTGSYEQYFGPGTRLTVT.

This chain links TRBV6-6 with TRBJ1-2; 8 nucleotides line up with TRBD1. J gave up 4 bases and V 6 bases, and 7 bases lay outside the gene matches. The CDR3 has 14 residues. Per germline, CDR1 MNHNY and CDR2 SVGAGI (reference sequence). The CDR3 bases are TGTGCCAGCAGGTTGGACAGGGAGGCCTATGGCTACACCTTC. Amino acids: CASRLDREAYGYTF.

The chain employs TRBV5-1 and TRBJ2-1; 14 bases match TRBD2. The V and J ends lost 4 bases and 0 bases, in that order; junction bases with no gene match: 9. Germline CDR1 is SGHRS and CDR2 is YFSETQ. The CDR3 spans 19 residues. CDR3 nucleotide sequence: TGCGCCAGCAGCCCCACCGGGACTAGCGGGGGAAGCTCCTACAATGAGCAGTTCTTC. Translated: CASSPTGTSGGSSYNEQFF.

V and J are TRBV9 and TRBJ2-3; 10 bases are shared with TRBD1. Trimming removed 0 bases from V and 3 bases from J; junction bases left unmatched: 7. Germline CDR1 is SGDLS and CDR2 is YYNGEE. This CDR3 has 17 residues. DNA for the CDR3: TGTGCCAGCAGCGTAGATCGGACAGGGGGGTTGACAGATACGCAGTATTTT. It specifies CASSVDRTGGLTDTQYF.

This clone was detected only once. The rearrangement joins TRBV5-1 to TRBJ2-7; perhaps TRBD1 as D (6 bases). The V gene's germline CDR1 is SGHRS and CDR2 YFSETQ. Trimming shortened V by 4 bases and J by 0 bases, and 11 bases separated the two germline ends. CDR3 length: 14 amino acids. CDR3 DNA: TGCGCCAGCAGCAGATTACAGGGCTCCTACGAGCAGTACTTC. Its protein is CASSRLQGSYEQYF.

Worth noting for this clone: At one boundary the junction diverges from the germline segment, which might be a read error. J is TRBJ2-1 and V is TRBV7-7; TRBD2 matches 11 bases. The CDR3 has 15 residues. Germline V gene lookup returns CDR1 SSHAT and CDR2 FNYEAQ (reference sequence). The CDR3 sequence: CASSLGSGRGNEQFF. As DNA, the CDR3 is TGTGCTAGCAGCTTAGGTAGCGGGAGGGGGAATGAGCAGTTCTTC.

This chain uses TRBV5-1 with TRBJ1-3; 7 nucleotides agree with TRBD1. The ends lost 0 bases at V and 3 bases at J; junction bases unmatched: 12. The CDR3 totals 18 residues. Germline values: CDR1 SGHRS, CDR2 YFSETQ. CDR3 in amino acids: CASSLVGQRQGGGNTIYF. DNA of the CDR3: TGCGCCAGCAGCTTGGTGGGTCAAAGACAGGGAGGTGGAAACACCATATATTTT.

This clone was seen just once. The rearrangement links TRBV11-3 to TRBJ2-3; D not certain. The CDR3 sequence is 12 residues long. V lost 4 bases to trimming and J lost 3 bases, with 5 bases between them. Germline CDR1 and CDR2: SGHNT and YENEEA. This CDR3 reads CASSSQTDTQYF. The CDR3 DNA reads TGTGCCAGCAGCTCTCAGACAGATACGCAGTATTTT.

The chain links TRBV6-1 to TRBJ2-7, with TRBD1 matching 7 bases. The CDR3 is made up of 12 amino acids. V trimming: 10 bases; J trimming: 3 bases; junction bases outside the gene matches: 6. Germline V gene lookup returns CDR1 MNHNS and CDR2 SASEGT. CDR3 bases: TGTGCCACCAACAGGGGTGACTACGAGCAGTACTTC. This sequence encodes CATNRGDYEQYF.

V gene TRBV4-2 combines with J gene TRBJ2-1; 7 bases are a match to TRBD2. Germline values: CDR1 LGHNA, CDR2 YNFKEQ. Unmatched junction bases numbered 11, after V lost 5 bases and J lost 7 bases. The CDR3 sequence is 15 residues long. This CDR3 is CASSKQAGISNEQFF. Written as DNA, the CDR3 is TGTGCCAGCAGCAAACAAGCGGGGATAAGTAATGAGCAGTTCTTC.

The chain's CDR3 is CASSRLQGRGEQYF. CDR3 DNA: TGTGCCAGCAGCAGACTACAGGGTAGGGGCGAGCAGTACTTC. V and J are TRBV5-6 and TRBJ2-7; D perhaps matches TRBD1 (6 bases). Germline CDR1 and CDR2: SGHDT and YYEEEE. Between the trimmed V and J ends, which lost 4 bases and 6 bases, there was a span of 17 bases. The CDR3 totals 14 residues.

The chain joins TRBV5-1 to TRBJ2-7, with 7 positions matching TRBD1. The junction had 2 bases not matched to a gene; V was cut back by 1 base and J by 1 base. CDR1 is SGHRS and CDR2 is YFSETQ in the germline V gene. The CDR3 extends over 14 amino acids. CDR3: CASSLTGQSYEQYF. The CDR3 region has the DNA TGCGCCAGCAGCTTGACGGGACAGTCCTACGAGCAGTACTTC.

The chain has TRBV4-1 and TRBJ1-6; TRBD1 agrees at 10 bases. The CDR3 spans 17 residues. Germline V gene sequence: CDR1 MGHRA, CDR2 YSYEKL. The junction had 10 bases not matched to a gene; V was cut back by 2 bases and J by 9 bases. For the CDR3, the DNA is TGCGCCAGCAGCCAAACTTACCGGGACAGGGGTCGTTCACCCCTCCACTTT. This sequence encodes CASSQTYRDRGRSPLHF.